This is a list of T cell receptor beta chains from one sample in a study of vaccination and CD4 T cells after COVID-19. From the PCR reads, TCRdb called clonotypes with MiXCR, one entry per CDR3 protein. The sample contains 20,000 to 25,000 distinct CDR3 sequences, more than 45% of which appear only once. The source material was CD4+ T cells from blood, sampled before SARS-CoV-2 vaccination. Receptor source: a human donor who had recovered from COVID-19. CDR3s include the opening cysteine and the closing phenylalanine or tryptophan. The D gene is left open where the match is weak. A row's size may be missing; if present it is once, few, many or a size class.

d_call,v_call,clone_size,j_call,cdr3_aa,cdr3_nt
NA,TRBV9,NA,TRBJ2-5,CASSPGDSLDYQKTQYF,TGTGCCAGCAGCCCTGGGGACTCCCTGGACTATCAAAAGACCCAGTACTTC
NA,TRBV7-2,NA,TRBJ1-2,CASTIQPTGNYGYTF,TGTGCCAGCACCATTCAACCGACGGGAAACTATGGCTACACCTTC
NA,TRBV28,NA,TRBJ1-5,CASTQGGSNQPQHF,TGTGCCAGCACCCAAGGGGGGAGCAATCAGCCCCAGCATTTT
NA,TRBV7-3,few,TRBJ2-6,CASSLSTGSGANVLTF,TGTGCCAGCAGCTTAAGTACTGGCTCTGGGGCCAACGTCCTGACTTTC
TRBD1,TRBV15,NA,TRBJ1-5,CATRAGFTGAVQPQHF,TGTGCCACCAGGGCTGGCTTCACAGGGGCCGTTCAGCCCCAGCATTTT
NA,TRBV20-1,NA,TRBJ2-5,CSARDMREETQYF,TGCAGTGCTAGAGATATGAGGGAGGAGACCCAGTACTTC
TRBD1,TRBV27,few,TRBJ1-5,CASRSSGGGQPQHF,TGTGCCAGCAGATCCTCAGGGGGGGGGCAGCCCCAGCATTTT
TRBD1,TRBV6-1,NA,TRBJ2-7,CASSTRNPGQGRYEQYF,TGTGCCAGCAGTACCAGGAACCCCGGACAGGGCAGGTACGAGCAGTACTTC
NA,TRBV6-1,NA,TRBJ2-5,CASSEAFPMETQYF,TGTGCCAGCAGTGAAGCTTTCCCTATGGAGACCCAGTACTTC
TRBD1,TRBV19,NA,TRBJ1-1,CATTRGQGARTEAFF,TGTGCCACCACAAGGGGACAGGGGGCCCGGACTGAAGCTTTCTTT
NA,TRBV7-9,NA,TRBJ1-1,CASSPGGWPENTEAFF,TGTGCCAGCAGTCCAGGTGGCTGGCCGGAGAACACTGAAGCTTTCTTT
NA,TRBV6-5,few,TRBJ2-2,CASSSGTNTGELFF,TGTGCCAGCAGTTCCGGGACAAACACCGGGGAGCTGTTTTTT
TRBD2,TRBV20-1,NA,TRBJ2-2,CSAVVSSGRRAGELFF,TGCAGTGCTGTAGTGTCTAGCGGGAGAAGGGCCGGGGAGCTGTTTTTT
NA,TRBV20-1,NA,TRBJ1-2,CSARDPEPGLFTF,TGCAGTGCTAGAGATCCTGAGCCAGGTCTCTTCACCTTC
NA,TRBV7-9,few,TRBJ1-2,CASSWGRDGYTF,TGTGCCAGCAGCTGGGGGCGCGATGGCTACACCTTC
TRBD1,TRBV28,few,TRBJ1-5,CASTRTGDNQPQHF,TGTGCCAGCACTCGCACAGGGGACAATCAGCCCCAGCATTTT
NA,TRBV15,once,TRBJ1-3,CATRPRGGLGNTIYF,TGTGCCACTCGCCCTAGGGGAGGTTTGGGAAACACCATATATTTT
TRBD1,TRBV19,NA,TRBJ1-5,CASSRGTGEYNQPQHF,TGTGCCAGTAGTAGGGGTACAGGGGAATACAATCAGCCCCAGCATTTT
TRBD1,TRBV6-2/TRBV6-3,few,TRBJ1-6,CASSYRQGRTYNSPLHF,TGTGCCAGCAGTTACCGACAGGGAAGGACCTATAATTCACCCCTCCACTTT
TRBD1,TRBV6-1,NA,TRBJ2-6,CASSDLWDRQNSGANVLTF,TGTGCCAGCAGTGACCTGTGGGACAGACAAAACTCTGGGGCCAACGTCCTGACTTTC
TRBD2,TRBV7-3,once,TRBJ2-1,CASSAGLAGGSYNEQFF,TGTGCCAGCAGCGCCGGACTAGCGGGAGGTTCCTACAATGAGCAGTTCTTC
NA,TRBV28,NA,TRBJ2-7,CASSSPRGQDHEQYF,TGTGCCAGCAGTTCCCCCAGAGGGCAGGACCACGAGCAGTACTTC
NA,TRBV2,NA,TRBJ2-1,CASSGILTSYNEQFF,TGTGCCAGCAGTGGGATCTTAACCTCCTACAATGAGCAGTTCTTC
NA,TRBV7-9,NA,TRBJ2-5,CAGRGSGAQETQYF,TGTGCCGGCCGCGGCAGCGGAGCGCAAGAGACCCAGTACTTC
NA,TRBV6-5,NA,TRBJ2-1,CASSYSGGKSSYNEQFF,TGTGCCAGCAGTTACTCAGGTGGGAAGAGCTCCTACAATGAGCAGTTCTTC
NA,TRBV20-1,NA,TRBJ2-1,CSAPNRRGMGSSYNEQFF,TGCAGTGCTCCGAATCGCCGCGGGATGGGGAGCTCCTACAATGAGCAGTTCTTC